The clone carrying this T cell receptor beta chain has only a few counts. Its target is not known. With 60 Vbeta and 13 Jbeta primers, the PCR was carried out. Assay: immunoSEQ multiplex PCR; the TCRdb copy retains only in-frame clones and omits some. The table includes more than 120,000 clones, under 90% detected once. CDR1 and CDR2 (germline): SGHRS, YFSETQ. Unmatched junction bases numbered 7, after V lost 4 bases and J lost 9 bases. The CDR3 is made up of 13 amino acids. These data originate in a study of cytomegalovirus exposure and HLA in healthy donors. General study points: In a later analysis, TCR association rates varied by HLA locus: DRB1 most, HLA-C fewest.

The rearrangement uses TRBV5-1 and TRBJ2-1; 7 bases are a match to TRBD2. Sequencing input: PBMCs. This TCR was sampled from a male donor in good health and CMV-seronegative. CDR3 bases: TGCGCCAGCAGCCGGGAGGCTAGCACTGAGCAGTTCTTC. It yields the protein CASSREASTEQFF. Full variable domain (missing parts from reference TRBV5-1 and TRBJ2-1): KAGVTQTPRYLIKTRGQQVTLSCSPISGHRSVSWYQQTPGQGLQFLFEYFSETQRNKGNFPGRFSGRQFSNSRSEMNVSTLELGDSALYLCASSREASTEQFFGPGTRLTVL.